The rows below give T cell receptor beta chains drawn from one sample of a study of T cell clones after liver transplantation. Generated by immunoSEQ multiplex PCR, the TCRdb table keeps only in-frame clones and is missing some. Found here are roughly 70,000 clones, roughly 80% of them singletons; the top ten hold about 0.6%. The sequencing used CD4+ T cells from blood, collected before liver transplant. Receptors originate from a human donor who received a liver transplant. CDR3s include the opening cysteine and the closing phenylalanine or tryptophan. Each record gives: D gene, clone size, V gene, J gene, CDR3 protein, CDR3 DNA. The D gene is left open where the match is weak. Expanded clones get a size class; other rows say once, few or many, or leave the size out.

>-|-|TRBV2|TRBJ2-1
CASSEAGEQFF
TGTGCCAGCAGTGAAGCGGGGGAGCAGTTCTTC
>TRBD1|-|TRBV28|TRBJ1-2
CASREGGTGTNYGYTF
TGTGCCAGCCGGGAAGGCGGGACAGGGACAAACTATGGCTACACCTTC
>-|-|TRBV28|TRBJ1-3
CASSPPRTSGNTIYF
TGTGCCAGCAGTCCCCCCCGGACCTCTGGAAACACCATATATTTT
>-|-|TRBV12-2|TRBJ1-5
CASRLVGRVVRRPQHF
TGTGCAAGTCGCTTAGTAGGCCGGGTGGTGAGACGGCCCCAGCATTTT
>TRBD2|few|TRBV5-1|TRBJ2-3
CASSRGRATDTQYF
TGCGCCAGCTCGCGCGGGAGGGCCACAGATACGCAGTATTTT
>-|-|TRBV6-6|TRBJ1-1
CASSYSPRENTEAFF
TGTGCCAGCAGTTACTCACCCAGGGAGAACACTGAAGCTTTCTTT
>-|-|TRBV5-5|TRBJ2-7
CASSLVANSYEQYF
TGTGCCAGCAGCTTGGTAGCCAACTCCTACGAGCAGTACTTC
>TRBD1|-|TRBV6-6|TRBJ1-2
CASSYSGPRTGGYTF
TGTGCCAGCAGTTACTCCGGTCCTCGGACAGGTGGCTACACCTTC
>TRBD2|-|TRBV5-1|TRBJ2-7
CASSSQPSGSSYEQYF
TGCGCCAGCAGCTCTCAACCAAGCGGGAGCTCCTACGAGCAGTACTTC
>TRBD1|-|TRBV5-1|TRBJ2-7
CASSLIPGTGITEQYF
TGCGCCAGCAGCCTGATACCAGGGACAGGGATTACCGAGCAGTACTTC
>-|-|TRBV18|TRBJ1-4
CASSPVTSTNEKLFF
TGTGCCAGCTCACCAGTTACCTCAACTAATGAAAAACTGTTTTTT
>-|-|TRBV28|TRBJ2-7
CASNVRGNPDF
TGTGCCAGCAACGTAAGGGGAAATCCAGACTTC
>-|-|TRBV5-1|TRBJ2-1
CASSLLSGPPEQFF
TGCGCCAGCAGCTTGCTCAGCGGACCTCCCGAGCAGTTCTTC
>-|-|TRBV29-1|TRBJ1-2
CSVLLRPTLGGYTF
TGCAGCGTATTGCTAAGGCCAACTTTGGGGGGCTACACCTTC
>TRBD1|-|TRBV7-2|TRBJ1-4
CASSLTTGTTNEKLFF
TGTGCCAGCAGCTTAACGACAGGGACAACTAATGAAAAACTGTTTTTT
>-|-|TRBV4-3|TRBJ2-2
CASSPLGLPITGELFF
TGCGCCAGCAGCCCCCTCGGACTACCAATTACCGGGGAGCTGTTTTTT
>-|once|TRBV9|TRBJ2-1
CASSDRLQGGYNEQFF
TGTGCCAGCAGCGACCGACTCCAGGGGGGTTACAATGAGCAGTTCTTC
>TRBD1|-|TRBV30|TRBJ2-7
CAFGTAYEQYF
TGTGCCTTCGGGACAGCCTACGAGCAGTACTTC
>-|-|TRBV19|TRBJ2-1
CASTQVFRYYNEQFF
TGTGCCAGTACCCAAGTTTTTAGGTACTACAATGAGCAGTTCTTC
>-|-|TRBV11-2|TRBJ1-5
CASSSDGLVNQPQHF
TGTGCCAGCAGCTCCGACGGGTTAGTCAATCAGCCCCAGCATTTT
>TRBD2|-|TRBV7-2|TRBJ2-3
CASSFSGTQADTQYF
TGTGCCAGCAGTTTTAGCGGGACCCAGGCAGATACGCAGTATTTT
>TRBD2|-|TRBV19|TRBJ2-1
CASSRLANYNEQFF
TGTGCCAGTAGTCGACTAGCGAACTACAATGAGCAGTTCTTC
>TRBD1|-|TRBV11-3|TRBJ2-3
CASSYGQGGTDTQYF
TGTGCCAGCAGCTACGGACAGGGCGGTACAGATACGCAGTATTTT
>-|-|TRBV7-6|TRBJ1-4
CASSLEGNEKLFF
TGTGCCAGCAGCTTAGAAGGGAATGAAAAACTGTTTTTT
>TRBD2|-|TRBV7-3|TRBJ2-1
CASSLMPTSGFKEQFF
TGTGCCAGCAGCCTGATGCCGACTAGCGGGTTCAAGGAGCAGTTCTTC
>TRBD1|-|TRBV5-1|TRBJ1-4
CASSLVLSGGGEKLFF
TGCGCCAGCAGCTTGGTATTATCAGGGGGTGGTGAAAAACTGTTTTTT
>-|-|TRBV5-1|TRBJ1-2
CASSLVRGNGYTF
TGCGCCAGCAGCTTGGTCAGGGGCAATGGCTACACCTTC
>TRBD1|-|TRBV28|TRBJ1-5
CASSRGQVGNQPQHF
TGTGCCAGCAGTCGAGGACAGGTAGGCAATCAGCCCCAGCATTTT